This T cell receptor (beta chain) was retrieved from a study of STAT5B mutations in CD4+ large granular lymphocyte leukemia. Regarding this clone: Antigen: not known.

Libraries were prepared by immunoSEQ multiplex PCR; TCRdb keeps only in-frame clonotypes and omits some of them. There are 25,000 to 30,000 clones in the sample; 81% occur only once, and less than 0.4% lies in the top ten. The CDR3 spans 16 residues. After removal of 7 bases from V and 2 bases from J, the junction contained 7 bases not matched to a gene. Germline-derived CDR1 and CDR2 are SGHRS and YFSETQ. Whole-study findings and limits: Patient CD4-sorted repertoires stayed more clonal than healthy ones after leukemic-clone removal.

V gene TRBV5-1 combines with J gene TRBJ2-6; 9 nucleotides line up with TRBD1. Material: CD4+ T cells from blood buffy coats. This sequence was found in a human donor in good health. This CDR3 reads CASETGTGTGANVLTF. The CDR3 DNA is TGCGCCAGCGAAACCGGGACAGGGACTGGGGCCAACGTCCTGACTTTC.